This T cell receptor (beta chain) was identified in a study of cytotoxic CD8 clonotypes in ibrutinib-treated CLL. Study-wide context: Included were roughly ten relapsed/refractory and approximately 15 treatment-naive patients, of whom fewer than 18 were IGHV unmutated.

With 1 base removed from V and 4 bases from J, the gap between germline ends came to 11 bases. CDR3 length: 14 residues. CDR1 and CDR2 (germline): LNHDA, SQIVND (reference sequence). Remarks on this clone: Its target is not known.

The study's findings and limits: At the start, clonality exceeded age-matched healthy donors and followed circulating CD8+ T-cell counts.

Sequencing was performed with immunoSEQ multiplex PCR; in TCRdb, only in-frame clones are kept and a portion is missing. The sample shows tens of thousands of clones, around 73% of them seen only once. The sequenced sample was PBMCs, obtained after 12 months of ibrutinib treatment. The clonotype was recovered from a human donor with chronic lymphocytic leukemia. The chain recombines TRBV19 with TRBJ2-7, with a tentative D call TRBD2 (5 bases). DNA of the CDR3: TGTGCCAGTAGTATAGCAGGCTCGGGATACGAGCAGTACTTC. It codes for CASSIAGSGYEQYF.